Listed below are T cell receptor beta chains from one sample, sequenced in a study of graft-versus-host responses after intestinal transplantation. Sequencing used immunoSEQ multiplex PCR; TCRdb keeps in-frame clones, though not all of them. The data hold about 90,000 clones, with around 89% observed a single time. These receptors have no identified antigens. Source: unstimulated CD4+ T cells sorted from spleen or lymph node cells, taken before transplant. All receptors derive from a human donor who was the organ donor for an intestinal transplant. Each CDR3 is given with its conserved first and last residue. A D gene is named only where the DNA matches it firmly. Clone size is shown for a subset of rows, as once, few, many or a class of expanded clone.

abundance: -; d_gene: -; v_gene: TRBV9; j_gene: TRBJ2-5; CDR3aa: CASSVGNVRQYETQYF; CDR3nt: TGTGCCAGCAGCGTAGGAAATGTACGTCAGTATGAGACCCAGTACTTC
abundance: -; d_gene: TRBD1; v_gene: TRBV5-8; j_gene: TRBJ2-1; CDR3aa: CASSLRGRYNEQFF; CDR3nt: TGTGCCAGCAGCTTAAGGGGGCGTTACAATGAGCAGTTCTTC
abundance: -; d_gene: -; v_gene: TRBV5-1; j_gene: TRBJ1-1; CDR3aa: CASSSYGPGIFPEAFF; CDR3nt: TGCGCCAGCAGCTCATATGGGCCCGGGATCTTCCCTGAAGCTTTCTTT
abundance: -; d_gene: -; v_gene: TRBV6-1; j_gene: TRBJ1-2; CDR3aa: CASTKDTAVFYGYTF; CDR3nt: TGTGCCAGCACAAAAGACACAGCGGTTTTCTATGGCTACACCTTC
abundance: -; d_gene: -; v_gene: TRBV19; j_gene: TRBJ1-2; CDR3aa: CASSIGGDNYGYTF; CDR3nt: TGTGCCAGTAGTATCGGAGGGGATAACTATGGCTACACCTTC
abundance: few; d_gene: TRBD1; v_gene: TRBV25-1; j_gene: TRBJ1-6; CDR3aa: CASSQIVVGTGNSPLHF; CDR3nt: TGTGCCAGCAGTCAAATCGTCGTTGGGACAGGCAATTCACCCCTCCACTTT
abundance: -; d_gene: -; v_gene: TRBV2; j_gene: TRBJ1-3; CDR3aa: CASSEVELSGNTIYF; CDR3nt: TGTGCCAGCAGTGAGGTTGAACTCTCTGGAAACACCATATATTTT
abundance: once; d_gene: -; v_gene: TRBV7-3; j_gene: TRBJ2-7; CDR3aa: CASSRGWLASDEQYF; CDR3nt: TGTGCCAGCAGTCGGGGGTGGCTAGCCTCGGACGAGCAGTACTTC
abundance: -; d_gene: TRBD2; v_gene: TRBV12-5; j_gene: TRBJ2-1; CDR3aa: CASGLRLAGVSEQFF; CDR3nt: TGTGCTAGTGGTTTGAGGCTAGCGGGAGTCTCTGAGCAGTTCTTC
abundance: -; d_gene: -; v_gene: TRBV5-6; j_gene: TRBJ2-5; CDR3aa: CASSSTGIETQYF; CDR3nt: TGTGCCAGCAGCTCAACAGGGATAGAGACCCAGTACTTC
abundance: once; d_gene: -; v_gene: TRBV19; j_gene: TRBJ2-2; CDR3aa: CASQGMAPRGPNTGELFF; CDR3nt: TGTGCCAGTCAAGGCATGGCCCCTAGAGGGCCGAACACCGGGGAGCTGTTTTTT
abundance: -; d_gene: TRBD2; v_gene: TRBV5-1; j_gene: TRBJ2-1; CDR3aa: CASLRRGSVRDEQFF; CDR3nt: TGCGCCAGCCTAAGGCGGGGGTCTGTAAGGGATGAGCAGTTCTTC
abundance: -; d_gene: TRBD1; v_gene: TRBV19; j_gene: TRBJ2-2; CDR3aa: CASSPAGSGGLAGELFF; CDR3nt: TGTGCCAGTAGCCCAGCAGGTTCAGGGGGCTTGGCCGGGGAGCTGTTTTTT
abundance: -; d_gene: TRBD2; v_gene: TRBV7-3; j_gene: TRBJ2-1; CDR3aa: CASSSRWGLPSNEQFF; CDR3nt: TGTGCCAGCAGTTCCAGATGGGGACTACCTTCCAATGAGCAGTTCTTC
abundance: -; d_gene: TRBD1; v_gene: TRBV4-2; j_gene: TRBJ2-7; CDR3aa: CASSRDRVTYEQYF; CDR3nt: TGTGCCAGCAGCCGGGACAGGGTAACCTACGAGCAGTACTTC
abundance: once; d_gene: -; v_gene: TRBV5-6; j_gene: TRBJ1-1; CDR3aa: CASSLQVAGMNTEAFF; CDR3nt: TGTGCCAGCAGCTTGCAGGTCGCGGGGATGAACACTGAAGCTTTCTTT
abundance: few; d_gene: TRBD1; v_gene: TRBV4-1; j_gene: TRBJ2-7; CDR3aa: CASSQRVDRVGYEQYF; CDR3nt: TGCGCCAGCAGCCAAAGGGTTGACAGGGTGGGCTACGAGCAGTACTTC
abundance: -; d_gene: TRBD2; v_gene: TRBV18; j_gene: TRBJ2-1; CDR3aa: CASSLTLADEQFF; CDR3nt: TGTGCCAGCTCACTGACGCTAGCGGATGAGCAGTTCTTC
abundance: -; d_gene: TRBD1; v_gene: TRBV18; j_gene: TRBJ1-2; CDR3aa: CASSPYTGVLYGYTF; CDR3nt: TGTGCCAGCTCACCTTACACAGGGGTCCTCTATGGCTACACCTTC
abundance: once; d_gene: TRBD1; v_gene: TRBV19; j_gene: TRBJ1-5; CDR3aa: CASGTGNNYSNQPQHF; CDR3nt: TGTGCCAGCGGGACAGGGAATAATTATAGCAATCAGCCCCAGCATTTT
abundance: few; d_gene: TRBD1; v_gene: TRBV2; j_gene: TRBJ1-2; CDR3aa: CASSDGTDYGYTF; CDR3nt: TGTGCCAGCAGTGACGGGACAGACTATGGCTACACCTTC
abundance: -; d_gene: -; v_gene: TRBV4-3; j_gene: TRBJ2-7; CDR3aa: CASSQGSSSYEQYF; CDR3nt: TGCGCCAGCAGCCAAGGCAGTTCCTCCTACGAGCAGTACTTC
abundance: few; d_gene: -; v_gene: TRBV6-1; j_gene: TRBJ1-5; CDR3aa: CASSVGQGVASNQPQHF; CDR3nt: TGTGCCAGCAGTGTTGGGCAGGGCGTCGCGAGCAATCAGCCCCAGCATTTT
abundance: -; d_gene: TRBD1; v_gene: TRBV11-3; j_gene: TRBJ1-1; CDR3aa: CASSRDSNTEAFF; CDR3nt: TGTGCCAGCAGCAGGGACAGCAACACTGAAGCTTTCTTT
abundance: -; d_gene: TRBD1; v_gene: TRBV28; j_gene: TRBJ1-5; CDR3aa: CASRKGQGTSSNQPQHF; CDR3nt: TGTGCCAGCAGAAAGGGACAGGGGACCTCTAGCAATCAGCCCCAGCATTTT
abundance: -; d_gene: -; v_gene: TRBV7-8; j_gene: TRBJ1-1; CDR3aa: CASSLVRVANTEAFF; CDR3nt: TGTGCCAGCAGCTTAGTGCGGGTAGCGAACACTGAAGCTTTCTTT
abundance: -; d_gene: TRBD2; v_gene: TRBV6-5; j_gene: TRBJ2-1; CDR3aa: CASSPLAGDYNEQFF; CDR3nt: TGTGCCAGCAGTCCTCTAGCGGGGGACTACAATGAGCAGTTCTTC
abundance: -; d_gene: TRBD2; v_gene: TRBV6-1; j_gene: TRBJ2-7; CDR3aa: CARRYRPGGAEQYF; CDR3nt: TGTGCCAGAAGGTACCGTCCGGGAGGGGCCGAGCAGTACTTC
abundance: -; d_gene: -; v_gene: TRBV27; j_gene: TRBJ1-2; CDR3aa: CASSAGTNYGYTF; CDR3nt: TGTGCCAGCAGTGCCGGGACAAACTATGGCTACACCTTC
abundance: -; d_gene: -; v_gene: TRBV28; j_gene: TRBJ1-1; CDR3aa: CASSLKDMNTEAFF; CDR3nt: TGTGCCAGCAGTTTAAAGGACATGAACACTGAAGCTTTCTTT
abundance: -; d_gene: -; v_gene: TRBV11-2; j_gene: TRBJ2-5; CDR3aa: CASSLAGPGVSQYF; CDR3nt: TGTGCCAGCAGCTTAGCGGGCCCCGGGGTTTCTCAGTACTTC
abundance: -; d_gene: -; v_gene: TRBV15; j_gene: TRBJ1-2; CDR3aa: CATSRDGEGGYTF; CDR3nt: TGTGCCACCAGCAGAGATGGAGAGGGCGGCTACACCTTC
abundance: -; d_gene: -; v_gene: TRBV28; j_gene: TRBJ1-1; CDR3aa: CASREGTGTNTEAFF; CDR3nt: TGTGCCAGCAGGGAGGGAACGGGAACGAACACTGAAGCTTTCTTT
abundance: -; d_gene: -; v_gene: TRBV13; j_gene: TRBJ2-2; CDR3aa: CASSPLGELFF; CDR3nt: TGTGCCAGCAGCCCTCTCGGGGAGCTGTTTTTT
abundance: -; d_gene: TRBD2; v_gene: TRBV7-2; j_gene: TRBJ2-3; CDR3aa: CASSLGLAGGTDTQYF; CDR3nt: TGTGCCAGCAGCTTAGGACTAGCGGGGGGCACAGATACGCAGTATTTT
abundance: -; d_gene: -; v_gene: TRBV10-3; j_gene: TRBJ1-2; CDR3aa: CAISPESNYGYTF; CDR3nt: TGTGCCATCAGTCCGGAGTCTAACTATGGCTACACCTTC
abundance: once; d_gene: -; v_gene: TRBV6-1; j_gene: TRBJ1-5; CDR3aa: CASSAQTGWTSNQPQHF; CDR3nt: TGTGCCAGCAGTGCCCAAACAGGGTGGACTAGCAATCAGCCCCAGCATTTT
abundance: -; d_gene: -; v_gene: TRBV2; j_gene: TRBJ1-6; CDR3aa: CASSMQGQESYNSPLHF; CDR3nt: TGTGCCAGCAGCATGCAGGGGCAAGAATCCTATAATTCACCCCTCCACTTT
abundance: -; d_gene: -; v_gene: TRBV28; j_gene: TRBJ2-1; CDR3aa: CASSLVKGGLVHNEQFF; CDR3nt: TGTGCCAGCAGTTTAGTGAAGGGGGGGCTCGTGCACAATGAGCAGTTCTTC
abundance: -; d_gene: -; v_gene: TRBV9; j_gene: TRBJ2-5; CDR3aa: CARESSGDQAGETQYF; CDR3nt: TGTGCCAGAGAGAGTTCGGGCGACCAAGCAGGGGAGACCCAGTACTTC
abundance: -; d_gene: -; v_gene: TRBV7-2; j_gene: TRBJ1-2; CDR3aa: CASSLRRGVGALYGYTF; CDR3nt: TGTGCCAGCAGCTTAAGGCGGGGGGTTGGGGCCCTCTATGGCTACACCTTC
abundance: -; d_gene: -; v_gene: TRBV11-2; j_gene: TRBJ2-2; CDR3aa: CASSLAGGRNTGELFF; CDR3nt: TGTGCCAGCAGCTTAGCTGGCGGGCGGAACACCGGGGAGCTGTTTTTT
abundance: -; d_gene: TRBD1; v_gene: TRBV28; j_gene: TRBJ1-2; CDR3aa: CASRGPPGDRGEANYGYTF; CDR3nt: TGTGCCAGCAGGGGACCGCCGGGGGACAGGGGGGAAGCTAACTATGGCTACACCTTC
abundance: -; d_gene: -; v_gene: TRBV27; j_gene: TRBJ1-2; CDR3aa: CASSLSGGTYGYTF; CDR3nt: TGTGCCAGCAGTTTATCGGGGGGGACTTATGGCTACACCTTC
abundance: -; d_gene: TRBD2; v_gene: TRBV27; j_gene: TRBJ2-3; CDR3aa: CASRTSGGLLQYF; CDR3nt: TGTGCCAGCAGGACTAGCGGGGGGTTATTGCAGTATTTT
abundance: -; d_gene: TRBD2; v_gene: TRBV29-1; j_gene: TRBJ2-1; CDR3aa: CSVWEGGEQFF; CDR3nt: TGCAGCGTTTGGGAGGGAGGTGAGCAGTTCTTC
abundance: -; d_gene: TRBD1; v_gene: TRBV7-8; j_gene: TRBJ1-3; CDR3aa: CASSSWTGVRGNTIYF; CDR3nt: TGTGCCAGCAGCTCTTGGACAGGGGTACGAGGAAACACCATATATTTT
abundance: -; d_gene: -; v_gene: TRBV19; j_gene: TRBJ1-2; CDR3aa: CASSGLRFYGYTF; CDR3nt: TGTGCCAGCTCTGGATTGAGGTTCTATGGCTACACCTTC
abundance: -; d_gene: -; v_gene: TRBV29-1; j_gene: TRBJ1-3; CDR3aa: CSVEDWGQGKENTIYF; CDR3nt: TGCAGCGTTGAAGATTGGGGCCAGGGGAAGGAAAACACCATATATTTT
abundance: -; d_gene: -; v_gene: TRBV7-9; j_gene: TRBJ1-1; CDR3aa: CASSLGLPGNTEAFF; CDR3nt: TGTGCCAGCAGCTTAGGTCTCCCGGGGAACACTGAAGCTTTCTTT
abundance: -; d_gene: TRBD1; v_gene: TRBV27; j_gene: TRBJ2-3; CDR3aa: CASSLRTGGSTDTQYF; CDR3nt: TGTGCCAGCAGTCTAAGGACAGGGGGGAGCACAGATACGCAGTATTTT
abundance: -; d_gene: TRBD2; v_gene: TRBV28; j_gene: TRBJ2-7; CDR3aa: CASRQGWESGITYEQYF; CDR3nt: TGTGCCAGCAGACAAGGGTGGGAAAGCGGGATAACCTACGAGCAGTACTTC
abundance: once; d_gene: TRBD2; v_gene: TRBV29-1; j_gene: TRBJ2-3; CDR3aa: CSVGGGGLAADTQYF; CDR3nt: TGCAGCGTTGGAGGGGGGGGACTAGCGGCTGATACGCAGTATTTT
abundance: -; d_gene: -; v_gene: TRBV9; j_gene: TRBJ2-3; CDR3aa: CASSVGGPQKDTQYF; CDR3nt: TGTGCCAGCAGCGTAGGGGGGCCGCAGAAGGATACGCAGTATTTT
abundance: -; d_gene: TRBD2; v_gene: TRBV2; j_gene: TRBJ2-1; CDR3aa: CASTREANEQFF; CDR3nt: TGTGCCAGCACCCGGGAGGCCAATGAGCAGTTCTTC